The clone carrying this TCR beta chain was recorded once. The sample originates from a study of shared clonotypes between healthy human individuals. From germline, CDR1 is LNHNV and CDR2 YYDKDF (reference sequence). CDR3 length: 14 residues. V was trimmed by 2 bases and J by 4 bases, leaving 10 bases between them. The protocol was immunoSEQ multiplex PCR, while the TCRdb copy is restricted to in-frame clones and leaves out a portion. The table includes about 990,000 clones, approximately 80% detected once. The sequenced sample consisted of memory CD4+ T cells from PBMCs. The subset: CD45RA-negative fraction. The TCR originated in a young man in good health. Some clones in this sample may be carry-over from other donors' samples. J is TRBJ2-3 and V is TRBV15; D is undetermined. The CDR3 nucleotides read TGTGCCACCAGCAGATCAGACCCCCCAGATACGCAGTATTTT. It translates to CATSRSDPPDTQYF. The variable domain in full, completed from reference TRBV15 and TRBJ2-3, reads DAMVIQNPRYQVTQFGKPVTLSCSQTLNHNVMYWYQQKSSQAPKLLFHYYDKDFNNEADTPDNFQSRRPNTSFCFLDIRSPGLGDTAMYLCATSRSDPPDTQYFGPGTRLTVL.